This T cell receptor beta chain was sequenced for a study of T cells after yellow fever vaccination (dated by TCRdb to 2018 to 2020). With regard to the full study: The SMART-Seq v4 Ultra Low Input RNA kit was used to prepare libraries from fractions with low cell numbers. To follow T-cell clones before and after primary and booster YFV17D yellow fever vaccination, bulk TCR alpha and beta repertoires were sequenced over time. Two healthy male donors, one aged 18 to 30 and one aged 30 to 40 years, made up the cohort. Bulk PBMC replicates and cell subsets were isolated from blood drawn at multiple timepoints before and after both primary and secondary immunization. Broader findings and caveats from the paper: Most clones expanded after primary vaccination were re-detected after the booster (almost 97% of CD4 and about 88% of CD8), suggesting broad memory maintenance. A small share of clonotypes was detected in both CD4 and CD8 compartments, with the overlap likely arising from convergent recombination. The study included only two donors, which limits how far the findings can be generalized. Compared with the primary T-cell response, the secondary T-cell response was weaker but faster, peaking on day 5 rather than day 15. Computational filtering was needed because FACS-sorted repertoires could contain abundant contaminating clonotypes from the bulk population.

Concerning this clonotype: No antigen is known for it. No base quality values were provided; no much bigger clone lies one nucleotide off.

TCR cDNA was made using 5'RACE template switching, a step that added a universal primer site and unique molecular identifiers. cDNA synthesis was primed from both the TCR alpha and TCR beta constant segments. Library amplification involved two PCR steps, and the second step added sample barcodes and sequencing adapters. Sequencing of the libraries was done on either Illumina HiSeq 2500 (2x100 bp) or NovaSeq (2x150 bp). Per the source publication's procedure: MIGEC was used to demultiplex reads and collapse the reads into UMI consensus sequences, and MiXCR was used for V(D)J alignment. Using edgeR on replicate PBMC samples, clonotypes were called vaccine-responding if FDR was below 0.01 and the log2 fold change was above 5 up to day 15. Each bulk clonotype was labeled CD4 or CD8 based on which sequenced repertoire, CD4 or CD8, contained the clonotype at higher abundance. The public sequencing data were trimmed at Q25 with fastp and processed into clonotypes with MiXCR by TCRdb, which kept only in-frame beta chains. Rows with a matching CDR3 protein are joined into one entry that keeps the most common DNA and genes. TCRdb's processing, not the authors', yielded these V and J calls. This sample gives 450,000 to 550,000 distinct CDR3 sequences in total; 19% of them show up just once. The ten largest clones capture roughly an eighth of the sample.

The treatment or condition label, read with the paper, signifies: live attenuated yellow fever vaccine strain. Two biological replicates of bulk PBMCs were collected at each blood-draw timepoint. PBMCs were isolated from peripheral blood using a standard Ficoll-Paque protocol. RNA was extracted with TriZol from bulk PBMCs, CD4 and CD8 fractions, and dextramer-positive and dextramer-negative fractions. Trimming removed 6 bases from V and 0 bases from J, leaving 15 bases between the germline ends. As encoded in the germline V gene, CDR1 is SGHVS while CDR2 is FNYEAQ. The CDR3 holds 16 amino acids from the cysteine to the phenylalanine. Kept here is only the CDR3 DNA, which spans 48 bases and is read in frame from base 1.

Material: PBMCs, obtained 15 days after the yellow fever booster vaccination. This receptor was obtained from a man aged 25 to 40 who received the YFV17D yellow fever vaccine. The chain was built from TRBV7-6 and TRBJ2-1; the D gene is not confidently resolved. The DNA is TGTGCCAGCAGTCAGAGACTGATTAGCTCCTACAATGAGCAGTTCTTC. Its amino acids are CASSQRLISSYNEQFF. The entire variable domain, with the stretches around the CDR3 drawn from the reference TRBV7-6 and TRBJ2-1 proteins, is GAGVSQSPRYKVTKRGQDVALRCDPISGHVSLYWYRQALGQGPEFLTYFNYEAQQDKSGLPNDRFSAERPEGSISTLTIQRTEQRDSAMYRCASSQRLISSYNEQFFGPGTRLTVL.